The next 15 T cell receptor beta chains were all read from a single sample in a study of CD8+CD57+ T cells in acquired aplastic anemia. The template for TCR beta VDJ and CDR3 sequence profiling was genomic DNA. TCRdb recomputed calls from the reads with MiXCR, one row per CDR3 protein. The profile shows 200,000 or so distinct CDR3 sequences, 50% to 75% of them singletons. The source material was sorted CD4+, CD8+, or CD8+CD57+ T cells (not recorded which) from PBMCs. These receptors came from a human donor with severe aplastic anemia or a healthy control (not recorded which).

This clonotype was seen only a few times. CDR3 amino acids: CATSDRYQGGGSTDTQYF. DNA of the CDR3: TGTGCCACCAGTGATCGATACCAGGGAGGTGGGAGCACAGATACGCAGTATTTT. This chain links TRBV24-1 with TRBJ2-3, with D perhaps TRBD2 (6 bases). The germline gives CDR1 KGHDR, CDR2 SFDVKD. Deletions cut 3 bases from V and 0 bases from J, with 18 bases between. The CDR3 length is 18 residues.

The V and J genes are TRBV5-8 and TRBJ2-3; 8 nucleotides align to TRBD1. CDR3 size: 14 residues. Germline V gene lookup returns CDR1 SGHTS and CDR2 YDEGEE. J was trimmed by 4 bases and V by 4 bases; bases with no gene match: 5. The CDR3 bases are TGTGCCAGCAGCGGGGCAGGGGGCGCAGATACGCAGTATTTT. Translation gives CASSGAGGADTQYF.

This clonotype appeared once. The rearrangement links TRBV24-1 to TRBJ2-1; tentative D call: TRBD2 (6 bases). Germline loops: CDR1 KGHDR, CDR2 SFDVKD. There are 16 residues in the CDR3. The V end lost 4 bases, the J end lost 8 bases, and 20 bases lay between the germline ends. The CDR3 DNA follows: TGTGCCACCAGTGACTCCGTAGGAGGGCAGGTCGATGAGCAGTTCTTC. Translation: CATSDSVGGQVDEQFF.

The chain joins TRBV20-1 to TRBJ2-1; 8 nucleotides agree with TRBD2. Germline V gives CDR1 DFQATT, CDR2 SNEGSKA (reference sequence). This CDR3 region has 15 residues. Trimming removed 0 bases from V and 4 bases from J; junction bases left unmatched: 5. The CDR3: CSARDPGLDYNEQFF. In DNA form, the CDR3 reads TGCAGTGCTAGAGACCCGGGACTAGATTACAATGAGCAGTTCTTC.

This clonotype was detected a few times. This chain uses TRBV19 with TRBJ2-7, with TRBD1 as a possible D gene (5 bases). V was trimmed by 6 bases and J by 3 bases, leaving 15 bases between them. This CDR3 has 14 amino acids. Germline V gene sequence: CDR1 LNHDA, CDR2 SQIVND (reference sequence). CDR3 sequence reads: CASSPTVGYYEQYF. In DNA form, the CDR3 reads TGTGCCAGTAGCCCGACAGTGGGGTACTACGAGCAGTACTTC.

V gene TRBV7-2 combines with J gene TRBJ2-2, with D perhaps TRBD1 (5 bases). Trimming cost V 6 bases and J 7 bases, with 9 bases left between them. Germline CDR1 reads SGHTA; CDR2 reads FQGNSA. The CDR3 contains 12 residues. CDR3 in DNA: TGTGCCAGCAGATACAGGATCGGGGAGCTGTTTTTT. The encoded protein is CASRYRIGELFF.

This clonotype was seen more than once but under ten times. The genes are TRBV15 and TRBJ1-2; weak D call: TRBD1 (5 bases). Germline assignment: CDR1 LNHNV and CDR2 YYDKDF (reference sequence). The CDR3 spans 17 residues. Trimming cost V 0 bases and J 0 bases, with 14 bases left between them. The CDR3 nucleotides are TGTGCCACCAGCAGAGAGGGGGAAGGGGCCTCTAACTATGGCTACACCTTC. It specifies CATSREGEGASNYGYTF.

This CDR3 is CASSPPAYNEQFF. The DNA for the CDR3 is TGTGCCAGCAGCCCCCCCGCCTACAATGAGCAGTTCTTC. V gene TRBV7-9 combines with J gene TRBJ2-1; D is undetermined. Between the trimmed V and J ends, which lost 5 bases and 2 bases, there was a span of 7 bases. This CDR3 has 13 residues. CDR1 and CDR2 (germline): SEHNR, FQNEAQ (reference sequence).

This clonotype was observed many times. V usage is TRBV7-9 and J usage is TRBJ1-2; possible D gene TRBD1, 5 bases. Between the trimmed V and J ends, which lost 6 bases and 3 bases, there was a span of 11 bases. The germline CDR1 and CDR2 sequences are SEHNR and FQNEAQ (reference sequence). This CDR3 contains 13 residues. CDR3 bases: TGTGCCAGCAGTCCCGGGACCGACTATGGCTACACCTTC. As protein: CASSPGTDYGYTF.

This chain connects TRBV7-9 to TRBJ1-1; D uncertain. The CDR3 extends over 17 amino acids. Germline V gene sequence: CDR1 SEHNR, CDR2 FQNEAQ (reference sequence). The V and J ends lost 1 base and 1 base respectively, with 16 bases between them. The CDR3 DNA reads as TGTGCCAGCAGCTTAGGCGGGCAGGTTGGAGCGAACACTGAAGCTTTCTTT. It translates to CASSLGGQVGANTEAFF.

This chain joins TRBV20-1 and TRBJ2-5, with TRBD2 identical over 8 bases. CDR3 length: 13 residues. The V gene end was trimmed by 6 bases and the J gene end by 2 bases; junction bases not matched to a gene: 5. CDR1 is DFQATT and CDR2 is SNEGSKA in the germline V gene (reference sequence). This CDR3 reads CSAAGGFQETQYF. DNA of the CDR3: TGCAGTGCGGCGGGGGGTTTTCAAGAGACCCAGTACTTC.

CDR3 nucleotide sequence: TGTGCCATCAGTGAGGCAGGGGCTGTATACATTCAGTACTTC. It encodes CAISEAGAVYIQYF. The chain employs TRBV10-3 and TRBJ2-4; TRBD1 might be the D (6 bases). Germline assignment: CDR1 ENHRY and CDR2 SYGVKD. This CDR3 contains 14 residues. The ends were cut back, 2 bases at V and 8 bases at J, with 13 bases in the middle.

V and J are TRBV10-3 and TRBJ1-5; unclear D gene. Trimming stripped 10 bases from V and 4 bases from J, with 5 bases between. This CDR3 spans 10 amino acids. CDR1 is ENHRY and CDR2 is SYGVKD in the germline V gene. CDR3 sequence: CASRNQPQHF. CDR3 DNA sequence: TGTGCCAGTAGAAATCAGCCCCAGCATTTT.

The V gene is TRBV19, the J gene TRBJ2-1, with 10 nucleotides matching TRBD2. This CDR3 has 14 amino acids. Germline V gene data show CDR1 as LNHDA and CDR2 as SQIVND (reference sequence). The V segment lost 1 base and the J segment 6 bases; nucleotides outside the gene matches: 0. The CDR3 reads CASSIGTSGNEQFF. CDR3 sequence (DNA): TGTGCCAGTAGTATAGGGACTAGCGGCAATGAGCAGTTCTTC.

Remarks on this clonotype: One junction end disagrees with the germline gene, perhaps due to a read error. The chain uses TRBV6-6 and TRBJ2-7; D possibly corresponds to TRBD2 (7 bases). Germline values: CDR1 MNHNY, CDR2 SVGAGI (reference sequence). CDR3 length: 16 residues. CDR3 nucleotide sequence: TGTGCCAGCAGTTACTCGATTTCGGGGGGCTCCTACGAGCGGTACTTC. Encoded protein: CASSYSISGGSYERYF.